This T cell receptor beta chain was documented in a study of blood T cells in healthy people across ages. This CDR3 comprises 14 residues. V was cut by 1 base and J by 2 bases, with 9 bases left in between. Germline V CDR1 and CDR2: SEHNR, FQNEAQ (reference sequence). A second PCR, run for roughly 7 to 11 cycles, used a sample-barcoded 5' primer plus a J-beta primer mix. A single record per CDR3 protein comes from TCRdb applying MiXCR to the 5' RACE reads. Of 1.5 million to 2 million distinct CDR3 sequences listed, 25% to 30% are singletons. This clonotype was counted a few times. This sequence originates from a woman aged 25 to 39 in good health. What was sequenced was blood. The rearrangement uses TRBV7-9 and TRBJ2-7; D uncertain. CDR3 sequence: CASSLETYPYEQYF. CDR3 bases: TGTGCCAGCAGCTTAGAGACGTATCCCTACGAGCAGTACTTC.